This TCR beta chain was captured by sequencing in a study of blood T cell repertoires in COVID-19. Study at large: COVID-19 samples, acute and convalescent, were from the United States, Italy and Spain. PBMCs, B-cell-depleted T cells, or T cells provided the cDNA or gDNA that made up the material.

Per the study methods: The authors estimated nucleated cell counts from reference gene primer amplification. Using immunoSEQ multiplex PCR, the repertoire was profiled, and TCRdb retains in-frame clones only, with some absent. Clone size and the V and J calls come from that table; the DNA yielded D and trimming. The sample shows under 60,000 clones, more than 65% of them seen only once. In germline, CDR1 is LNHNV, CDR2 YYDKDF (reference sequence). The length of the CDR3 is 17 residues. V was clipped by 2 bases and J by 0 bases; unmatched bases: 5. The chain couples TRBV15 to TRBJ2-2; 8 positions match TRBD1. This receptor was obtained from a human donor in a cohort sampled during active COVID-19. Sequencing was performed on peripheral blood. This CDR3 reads CATSRRGQASNTGELFF. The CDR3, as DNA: TGTGCCACCAGCAGAAGGGGACAGGCGTCGAACACCGGGGAGCTGTTTTTT.